This T cell receptor (beta chain) is from a study of blood T cell repertoires in COVID-19. About the study: From T cells, B-cell-depleted T cells, or PBMCs came the material, which was cDNA or gDNA.

The CDR3 is 15 amino acids. V shed 2 bases and J 5 bases; nucleotides not matched to a gene: 7. Germline CDR1 reads ENHRY; CDR2 reads SYGVKD. As handled by the study authors: Amplification of reference gene primers was used by the study to estimate nucleated cell counts. TCRdb's copy holds only in-frame clones and misses some; the assay was immunoSEQ multiplex PCR. D and trimming were read from the DNA, whereas the V and J calls and clone size are those reported in that table. The sample yields 100,000 to 150,000 clones, 88% seen once. The chain uses TRBV10-3 and TRBJ2-7; TRBD2 matches at 9 bases. The origin of this receptor is a human donor in a cohort sampled during active COVID-19. The specimen was peripheral blood. The CDR3 is CAISERGLANDEQYF. The CDR3 region has the DNA TGTGCCATCAGTGAGCGAGGACTAGCGAACGACGAGCAGTACTTC.